These 26 T cell receptor beta chains were sequenced from one sample in a study of molecular identifiers for immune sequencing clone quantification. One entry per CDR3 protein results from TCRdb running MiXCR on the PCR reads. Altogether about 640,000 distinct CDR3 sequences are present, about 20% being singletons, with the ten largest covering approximately 0.9%. Sequencing input: naive CD8+ T cells from blood, with Jurkat cell RNA spiked in. Described subset: FACS-sorted CD8+CD4-CCR7+CD45RA+ naive T cells. The receptors were gathered from a human donor in good health. Some libraries in this study had Jurkat cell RNA spiked in.

This chain connects TRBV12-3 or TRBV12-4 to TRBJ2-3; 9 bases map to TRBD2. V lost 7 bases to trimming and J lost 2 bases; unmatched junction nucleotides: 7. The CDR3 extends over 15 amino acids. CDR3 nucleotide sequence: TGTGCCAGCAATCGCGGGGGGGATATCACAGATACGCAGTATTTT. The encoded protein is CASNRGGDITDTQYF.

Regarding this clonotype: This may stem from a read error, because a much larger clone lies one nucleotide away. V usage is TRBV6-6 and J usage is TRBJ1-3; the D is unclear. Trimming cost V 2 bases and J 7 bases, with 6 bases left between them. The CDR3 runs 12 residues. Germline V lookup: CDR1 MNHNY, CDR2 SVGAGI (reference sequence). The CDR3 region is CASSYNKNTIYF. Written as DNA, the CDR3 is TGTGCCAGCAGTTACAATAAGAACACCATATATTTT.

CDR3 amino acids: CASTMGQRIIYEQYF. The CDR3 DNA is TGTGCCAGCACCATGGGACAGAGAATAATTTACGAGCAGTACTTC. This chain connects TRBV7-8 to TRBJ2-7, with 7 bases identical to TRBD1. The CDR3 has 15 residues. Germline CDR1 is SGHVS and CDR2 is FQNEAQ. Losses at the gene ends were 7 bases for V and 4 bases for J; bases not matched to a gene: 13.

V usage is TRBV27 and J usage is TRBJ2-1; D is possibly TRBD2 (5 bases). This CDR3 is 16 amino acids long. Germline V gene sequence: CDR1 MNHEY, CDR2 SMNVEV (reference sequence). With 2 bases removed from V and 3 bases from J, the gap between germline ends came to 14 bases. CDR3 DNA: TGTGCCAGCAGTTTAGCCGGGAACATCGACTACAATGAGCAGTTCTTC. It yields the protein CASSLAGNIDYNEQFF.

This sequence joins TRBV19 and TRBJ2-7; 8 bases align to TRBD2. The CDR3 loop spans 15 amino acids. Losses at the gene ends were 4 bases for V and 2 bases for J; bases not matched to a gene: 7. The V gene's germline CDR1 is LNHDA and CDR2 SQIVND (reference sequence). The CDR3 reads CASSTSSGPTYEQYF. In DNA, the CDR3 is TGTGCCAGTAGTACCTCTAGCGGGCCTACCTACGAGCAGTACTTC.

This clonotype came up many times. The V gene is TRBV9, the J gene TRBJ1-1; weak D call: TRBD1 (5 bases). Germline assignment: CDR1 SGDLS and CDR2 YYNGEE. V lost 5 bases, J lost 6 bases, and 11 bases lay in between. This CDR3 has 12 amino acids. As DNA, the CDR3 is TGTGCCAGCAGTCCCGGGGGTTCTGAAGCTTTCTTT. This encodes CASSPGGSEAFF.

This clonotype was seen at least ten times. The CDR3 is CASSLVSAAGELFF. In DNA, the CDR3 is TGTGCCAGCAGCTTAGTATCGGCGGCCGGGGAGCTGTTTTTT. The chain is built from TRBV7-2 and TRBJ2-2; D is uncertain. The CDR3 runs 14 residues. Germline V gives CDR1 SGHTA, CDR2 FQGNSA. V was trimmed by 1 base and J by 6 bases, leaving 9 bases between them.

This clonotype was counted many times. This chain links TRBV4-3 with TRBJ2-7; D assignment may be TRBD1 or TRBD2 (5 bases each). Trimming took off 4 bases at V and 7 bases at J, with 14 bases between the two ends. Germline CDR1 is LGHNA and CDR2 is YSLEER. The CDR3 loop spans 13 amino acids. The CDR3 nucleotides are TGCGCCAGCAGCCGAGTCCTGGGGGATGAGCAGTACTTC. Translating it yields CASSRVLGDEQYF.

This chain connects TRBV19 to TRBJ2-2; 7 nucleotides match TRBD1. The CDR3 contains 15 residues. Germline CDR1 reads LNHDA; CDR2 reads SQIVND (reference sequence). V was clipped by 5 bases and J by 4 bases; unmatched bases: 7. The DNA of the CDR3 is TGTGCCAGTAGTCCTCAGACAGGGCTCACCGGGGAGCTGTTTTTT. Protein product: CASSPQTGLTGELFF.

This clonotype has more than one count but fewer than ten. Since a much larger clone is just one base distant, this may be a read error. The chain carries TRBV7-9 and TRBJ2-7, with no clear D. Trimming removed 7 bases from V and 3 bases from J, with 13 bases in between. Germline CDR1 is SEHNR and CDR2 is FQNEAQ (reference sequence). The CDR3 sequence is 13 residues long. The CDR3 DNA sequence: TGTGCCAGCACCTCGACCCCGGACTACGAGCAGTACTTC. Translating it yields CASTSTPDYEQYF.

This clonotype was seen at least ten times. The chain recombines TRBV4-3 with TRBJ1-6; TRBD1 might be the D (6 bases). The CDR3 loop spans 16 amino acids. V lost 0 bases to trimming and J lost 7 bases, with 13 bases between them. Germline CDR1 and CDR2: LGHNA and YSLEER. CDR3 bases: TGCGCCAGCAGCCAAGATCCGGGGGCGGGGAATTCACCCCTCCACTTT. Translation: CASSQDPGAGNSPLHF.

This clonotype was counted only a few times. V and J are TRBV4-1 and TRBJ2-7; D remains unclear. CDR3 length equals 15 residues. In germline, CDR1 is MGHRA, CDR2 YSYEKL. The germline V and J ends were trimmed by 2 bases and 0 bases, with 11 bases remaining between them. DNA for the CDR3: TGCGCCAGCAGCCAAACGCCAGTGAACTCCTACGAGCAGTACTTC. Translating it yields CASSQTPVNSYEQYF.

A few counts support this clonotype. The chain couples TRBV12-3 or TRBV12-4 to TRBJ2-5, with 10 positions matching TRBD2. CDR3 length equals 16 residues. V was pared by 2 bases and J by 5 bases, with 8 bases of the junction left unmatched. CDR3 sequence reads: CASSLIGLAAGETQYF. CDR3 in DNA: TGTGCCAGCAGTTTAATCGGACTAGCGGCCGGGGAGACCCAGTACTTC.

This clonotype has at least ten counts. This chain links TRBV14 with TRBJ2-2, with D tentatively TRBD2 (5 bases). Per germline, CDR1 SGHDN and CDR2 FVKESK. V was cut by 3 bases and J by 4 bases, with 15 bases left in between. This CDR3 comprises 16 residues. CDR3 coding DNA: TGTGCCAGCAGCCATAGAGTACTAGTGGCCACCGGGGAGCTGTTTTTT. As protein: CASSHRVLVATGELFF.

V gene TRBV10-1 combines with J gene TRBJ2-3, with TRBD2 matching 8 bases. The CDR3 loop spans 14 amino acids. Germline CDR1 reads WNHNN; CDR2 reads SYGVQD (reference sequence). With V trimmed by 2 bases and J by 7 bases, 5 bases remained unmatched. CDR3 sequence reads: CASSERGGMNTQYF. The CDR3 DNA reads TGCGCCAGCAGTGAGCGGGGGGGCATGAATACGCAGTATTTT.

This clonotype was seen many times. The V call is TRBV19, the J call TRBJ2-7; perhaps TRBD2 as D (5 bases). Germline assignment: CDR1 LNHDA and CDR2 SQIVND (reference sequence). V lost 9 bases, J lost 4 bases, and 10 bases lay in between. The length of the CDR3 is 11 residues. The CDR3 region is CASSTGYEQYF. The CDR3 nucleotides are TGTGCCAGCAGCACGGGGTACGAGCAGTACTTC.

This clonotype was observed many times. The J gene is TRBJ1-1, the V gene TRBV7-6; D gene unclear. This CDR3 is built from 13 residues. The germline CDR1 and CDR2 sequences are SGHVS and FNYEAQ. V lost 3 bases to trimming and J lost 3 bases, with 8 bases between them. As DNA, the CDR3 is TGTGCCAGCAGCTTTAGGTTGGACACTGAAGCTTTCTTT. Protein product: CASSFRLDTEAFF. Looking up the rest from reference TRBV7-6 and TRBJ1-1 gives the full variable domain: GAGVSQSPRYKVTKRGQDVALRCDPISGHVSLYWYRQALGQGPEFLTYFNYEAQQDKSGLPNDRFSAERPEGSISTLTIQRTEQRDSAMYRCASSFRLDTEAFFGQGTRLTVV.

V is TRBV12-3 or TRBV12-4 and J is TRBJ2-3; D may correspond to TRBD1 or TRBD2 (5 bases each). The CDR3 has 14 residues. Trimming shortened V by 11 bases and J by 1 base, and 16 bases separated the two germline ends. The CDR3 region is CASRVGEGTDTQYF. The DNA of the CDR3 is TGTGCCTCAAGAGTGGGGGAAGGCACAGATACGCAGTATTTT.

There are many counts of this clonotype. In DNA form, the CDR3 reads TGTGCCAGCAGTTTAGAGACTAGCGGGGAAGAGACCCAGTACTTC. This sequence encodes CASSLETSGEETQYF. This chain links TRBV12-3 or TRBV12-4 with TRBJ2-5, with TRBD2 matching 11 bases. V dropped 1 base and J dropped 3; count of bases not matched to a gene: 1. The CDR3 loop spans 15 amino acids.

The chain couples TRBV6-2 or TRBV6-3 to TRBJ2-5, with 7 bases matching TRBD2. Germline CDR1 and CDR2: MNHEY and SVGEGT. CDR3 size: 18 residues. V trimming: 0 bases; J trimming: 10 bases; junction bases outside the gene matches: 20. In nucleotides, the CDR3 is TGTGCCAGCAGTTACTCGATTCTACCTAGCGGCTTCCTAAGTGACCAGTACTTC. Translating gives CASSYSILPSGFLSDQYF.

Concerning this clonotype itself: A read error may be the cause here, since a much bigger clone is one base away. The chain uses TRBV16 and TRBJ2-7; 8 bases line up with TRBD1. The CDR3 is 15 residues long. Germline V CDR1 and CDR2: KGHSY, FQNENV. The CDR3 DNA follows: TGTGCCAGCAGCCAATCGTGGGCAGGGGGCTACGAGCAGTGCTTC. Translation gives CASSQSWAGGYEQCF.

The chain joins TRBV20-1 to TRBJ2-1; possible D gene TRBD2, 5 bases. Between the trimmed V and J ends, which lost 0 bases and 6 bases, there was a span of 15 bases. The germline gives CDR1 DFQATT, CDR2 SNEGSKA (reference sequence). This CDR3 is built from 15 residues. CDR3 coding DNA: TGCAGTGCTAGAGATCGCGAGGGTTGGGCCAATGAGCAGTTCTTC. Translation gives CSARDREGWANEQFF.

In this sample, this clonotype turned up many times. V and J are TRBV7-9 and TRBJ2-3, with 7 positions matching TRBD1. V shed 6 bases, J shed 6 bases, and the junction held 12 bases outside the gene matches. The CDR3 is 15 residues long. The germline CDR1 and CDR2 sequences are SEHNR and FQNEAQ (reference sequence). In DNA form, the CDR3 reads TGTGCCAGCAGAGGGACAGATTTTTTGTCGGATACGCAGTATTTT. The encoded protein is CASRGTDFLSDTQYF. Full variable domain (missing parts from reference TRBV7-9 and TRBJ2-3): DTGVSQNPRHKITKRGQNVTFRCDPISEHNRLYWYRQTLGQGPEFLTYFQNEAQLEKSRLLSDRFSAERPKGSFSTLEIQRTEQGDSAMYLCASRGTDFLSDTQYFGPGTRLTVL.

At least ten counts were recorded for this clonotype. In DNA, the CDR3 is TGTGCCAGCAGCGTTCACCCGCCCGGGGTTGGAGAGACCCAGTACTTC. It yields the protein CASSVHPPGVGETQYF. This chain links TRBV12-3 or TRBV12-4 with TRBJ2-5, with D perhaps TRBD2 (5 bases). V was cut by 6 bases and J by 4 bases, with 21 bases left in between. This CDR3 spans 16 amino acids.

In the case of this clonotype: This sequence may be a read error, since a much larger clone differs from it by one base. The chain couples TRBV4-3 to TRBJ1-5; TRBD1 matches at 9 bases. The CDR3 sequence is 17 residues long. CDR1 is LGHNA and CDR2 is YSLEER in the germline V gene. CDR3 residues: CVSSQDRTGALNQPQHF. The CDR3 DNA reads as TGCGTCAGCAGCCAAGATAGGACAGGGGCTCTAAATCAGCCCCAGCATTTT.

Points on this clonotype: Being one base from a much bigger clone, this may be a read error. J is TRBJ2-7 and V is TRBV13; tentative D call: TRBD2 (5 bases). Germline CDR1 PRHDT, CDR2 FYEKMQ (reference sequence). The CDR3 runs to 14 residues. CDR3 bases: TGTGCCGGCAGCCCGCGGGCGAGATCCTACGAGCAGTACTTC. This translates into CAGSPRARSYEQYF. The whole variable domain, remainder taken from reference TRBV13 and TRBJ2-7, is AAGVIQSPRHLIKEKRETATLKCYPIPRHDTVYWYQQGPGQDPQFLISFYEKMQSDKGSIPDRFSAQQFSDYHSELNMSSLELGDSALYFCAGSPRARSYEQYFGPGTRLTVT.